This TCR beta chain appears in the sequencing data of a study of radiotherapy plus CTLA-4 blockade in lung cancer. Study-wide background: Across the patients, objective responses occurred in approximately 19%, and disease control in 31%.

Assay used: immunoSEQ multiplex PCR; TCRdb lists only in-frame clones, some missing. Found here are about 85,000 clones, around 87% of them singletons; the top ten hold about 2%. The CDR3 is 14 amino acids. Trimming took 1 base from V and 6 from J, leaving 9 bases between them. Looked up from germline, CDR1 is SNHLY and CDR2 is FYNNEI. This TCR derives from a human donor with non-small cell lung cancer who had a partial response to radiotherapy plus ipilimumab. The chain is built from TRBV2 and TRBJ1-4, with D possibly TRBD1 on 5 matching bases. The starting material was peripheral blood, obtained from a patient treated with radiotherapy plus ipilimumab. This CDR3 reads CASSEGRVDEKLFF. In DNA, the CDR3 is TGTGCCAGCAGTGAAGGCAGGGTGGATGAAAAACTGTTTTTT.